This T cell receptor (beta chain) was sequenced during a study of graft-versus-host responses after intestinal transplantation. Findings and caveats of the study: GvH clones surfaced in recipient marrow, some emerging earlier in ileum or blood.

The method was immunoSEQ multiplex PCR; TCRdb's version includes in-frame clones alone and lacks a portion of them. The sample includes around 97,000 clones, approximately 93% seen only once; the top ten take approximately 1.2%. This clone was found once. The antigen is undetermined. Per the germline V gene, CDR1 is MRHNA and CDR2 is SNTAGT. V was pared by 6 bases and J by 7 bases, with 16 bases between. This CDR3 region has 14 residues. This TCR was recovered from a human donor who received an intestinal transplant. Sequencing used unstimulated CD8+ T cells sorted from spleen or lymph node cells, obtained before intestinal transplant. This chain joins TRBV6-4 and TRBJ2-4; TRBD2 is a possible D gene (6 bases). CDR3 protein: CASRGGEATNIQYF. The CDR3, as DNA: TGTGCCAGCAGGGGCGGGGAGGCGACGAACATTCAGTACTTC.